Listed below are T cell receptor beta chains from one sample, sequenced in a study of T cells in Graves' hyperthyroidism and ophthalmopathy. MiXCR, run by TCRdb on the multiplex PCR reads, gives a single entry per CDR3 protein. The table has 350,000 to 450,000 distinct CDR3 sequences, approximately 18% seen once. The specimen sequenced was blood. The receptor source for this set is a woman aged 25 to 39 with Graves' hyperthyroidism that later progressed to Graves' ophthalmopathy. The CDR3 runs from the conserved cysteine through the conserved F or W. D genes are given only for firm matches.

v_call d_call cdr3_aa
TRBV3-1 NA CASRAGVGDYEQYF
TRBV20-1 TRBD2 CSAAPLTGRASYNEQFF
TRBV11-2 TRBD1 CASKPGQGLSGANVLTF
TRBV27 NA CASGGYEQYF
TRBV27 TRBD1 CASTIKVGTGTSGELFF
TRBV28 TRBD1 CASSLRLGTGSVNTEAFF
TRBV7-9 TRBD1 CASSLPDRAAISRNTIYF
TRBV11-1 NA CASTASGAETQYF
TRBV6-2/TRBV6-3 NA CASSPGDSTPYNEQFF
TRBV29-1 TRBD1 CSVRGPQETQYF
TRBV15 NA CATSRDGQTNEKLFF
TRBV27 TRBD2 CASSPLAGGTYEQYF
TRBV5-5 NA CASSLSYSGYDEQFF
TRBV3-1 NA CASSQGTKATNEKLFF
TRBV29-1 TRBD2 CSVDGAGGDYEQYF
TRBV27 TRBD2 CASSSGTSGSVGEQFF
TRBV7-9 NA CASQVQDEQFF
TRBV18 NA CASSPEGPTDTQYF
TRBV10-3 TRBD2 CAISGLAGISTDTQYF
TRBV28 TRBD2 CASSFRGLGLAGGYEQYF
TRBV27 NA CASSTLDYPEQFF
TRBV29-1 NA CSVEMSKWSTDTQYF
TRBV28 NA CASSLRAPYLSGNTIYF
TRBV10-2 NA CASSEDEGMFF
TRBV18 NA CASSQQGTGANVLTF
TRBV6-9 NA CASSYVSTNNEQFF
TRBV7-2 NA CASSPPGLISYNEQFF
TRBV3-1 NA CASSQETRGHQLGETQYF
TRBV12-5 NA CASGFGPTEAFF
TRBV11-2 NA CASGTSRGPFYGYTF
TRBV5-1 TRBD2 CASSLGTSGGKWYYNEQFF
TRBV12-3/TRBV12-4 NA CASSPPIRSPTGPYSNQPQHF
TRBV20-1 NA CSARVRTQNTEAFF
TRBV5-1 NA CASSSVGPGWTHEQYF
TRBV14 TRBD2 CASSQVSGGSSGANVLTF
TRBV12-3/TRBV12-4 TRBD1 CASRQGNEQFF
TRBV5-1 TRBD1 CASSFGQGTQYF
TRBV7-9 NA CASSSGFSSYEQYF
TRBV27 NA CASSSLHREPSTDTQYF
TRBV7-2 TRBD2 CASSLVAGVADTQYF
TRBV6-1 NA CASRTRISSIDTQYF